This TCR beta chain was captured in a study of spatial heterogeneity in lung cancer. As for the study in general: Detection consistently yielded more beta chains than alpha chains.

A unique molecular identifier was carried by every single TCR cDNA molecule. TCRdb passed the 5' RACE reads through MiXCR, listing each CDR3 protein once. The sample includes some 1,200 distinct CDR3 sequences, over 35% of them seen just once. The time point denotes: sample taken at primary tumor resection. Around 70 TRACERx patients with early, untreated non-small cell lung cancer donated samples. Unsorted whole RNA samples from tumor, nontumor lung or frozen PBMC were sequenced. This clonotype is categorized as hyperexpanded. Germline CDR1 SGHTA, CDR2 FQGNSA. The CDR3 sequence is 14 residues long. V shed 5 bases and J shed 5 bases, with 13 bases lying between them.

The clonotype comes from a male donor with early-stage non-small cell lung cancer. Sequenced here: normal lung tissue next to the tumor, sampled at surgery. V usage is TRBV7-2 and J usage is TRBJ2-4; unclear D gene. Here the CDR3 reads CASSLDHGQNIQYF. The DNA of the CDR3 is TGTGCCAGCAGCCTCGACCACGGGCAAAACATTCAGTACTTC.